These 15 T cell receptor beta chains came from one sample sequenced in a study of blood T cell repertoires in COVID-19. The assay was immunoSEQ multiplex PCR, and TCRdb's table has in-frame clones only and misses some. This table has roughly 79,000 clones, 65% to 85% appearing once. The sequencing sample was made of peripheral blood. Receptor source: a man aged 55 to 70 with active or convalescent COVID-19.

The chain is built from TRBV2 and TRBJ2-1; no firm D call. Trimming took off 7 bases at V and 8 bases at J, with 12 bases between the two ends. The length of the CDR3 is 12 residues. From germline, CDR1 is SNHLY and CDR2 FYNNEI. The CDR3 DNA reads as TGTGCCAGCACTCCTCGCGGTGATGAGCAGTTCTTC. Amino acids: CASTPRGDEQFF.

The rearrangement joins TRBV15 to TRBJ2-4; possibly TRBD2 for D (6 bases). CDR1 and CDR2 (germline): LNHNV, YYDKDF (reference sequence). The CDR3 consists of 15 residues. The V and J ends lost 5 bases and 7 bases respectively, with 18 bases between them. In DNA, the CDR3 is TGTGCCACCAGCTTCCACGGGCCAGGAGGGAACATTCAGTACTTC. Residues: CATSFHGPGGNIQYF.

V is TRBV7-9 and J is TRBJ1-1; D is uncertain. Trimming stripped 3 bases from V and 6 bases from J, with 17 bases between. There are 15 residues in the CDR3. CDR1 SEHNR and CDR2 FQNEAQ come from the germline V gene (reference sequence). The CDR3 loop reads CASSFPGPGRAEAFF. CDR3 DNA: TGTGCCAGCAGCTTTCCCGGGCCCGGGAGGGCTGAAGCTTTCTTT.

The genes are TRBV7-8 and TRBJ2-7, with 9 positions matching TRBD1. Unmatched junction bases numbered 11, after V lost 5 bases and J lost 6 bases. Germline V gene data show CDR1 as SGHVS and CDR2 as FQNEAQ. The CDR3 is made up of 15 amino acids. Here the CDR3 DNA reads TGTGCCAGCAGCGCCTCGACAGGGGGTAATTCCGAGCAGTACTTC. Encoded protein: CASSASTGGNSEQYF.

This clone was counted a single time. V is TRBV5-1 and J is TRBJ1-1; 7 bases fit TRBD1. CDR3 length: 12 amino acids. Trimming took 3 bases from V and 7 from J; bases not matched to a gene: 3. The germline V gene encodes CDR1 SGHRS and CDR2 YFSETQ. The CDR3 protein is CASSSTGFEAFF. CDR3 nucleotides: TGCGCCAGCAGCTCGACAGGGTTTGAAGCTTTCTTT. The variable domain in full, with the rest retrieved from reference TRBV5-1 and TRBJ1-1, is KAGVTQTPRYLIKTRGQQVTLSCSPISGHRSVSWYQQTPGQGLQFLFEYFSETQRNKGNFPGRFSGRQFSNSRSEMNVSTLELGDSALYLCASSSTGFEAFFGQGTRLTVV.

J is TRBJ2-7 and V is TRBV4-3, with 8 nucleotides matching TRBD1. The CDR3 extends over 17 amino acids. Per the germline V gene, CDR1 is LGHNA and CDR2 is YSLEER. With 2 bases clipped from V and 4 bases from J, the junction kept 13 bases outside the gene matches. The CDR3 loop reads CASSQNAESRGRYEQYF. Here the CDR3 DNA reads TGCGCCAGCAGCCAAAATGCTGAATCCAGGGGGCGATACGAGCAGTACTTC.

V and J are TRBV20-1 and TRBJ1-1; tentative D call: TRBD1 (6 bases). Germline V lookup: CDR1 DFQATT, CDR2 SNEGSKA (reference sequence). CDR3 size: 17 residues. V lost 3 bases, J lost 5 bases, and 25 bases lay in between. The CDR3 DNA follows: TGCAGTGCTAGTTATCCCCGGACAGTGACCCGACCGACTGAAGCTTTCTTT. This encodes CSASYPRTVTRPTEAFF.

V is TRBV7-2 and J is TRBJ1-1, with a possible D match to TRBD1 (5 bases). Germline lookup yields CDR1 SGHTA and CDR2 FQGNSA. V lost 5 bases and J lost 4, with 17 bases in between. The CDR3 covers 15 residues. Here the CDR3 reads CASSPQSGWVTEAFF. In DNA, the CDR3 is TGTGCCAGCAGCCCACAATCAGGGTGGGTCACTGAAGCTTTCTTT.

V and J are TRBV7-9 and TRBJ2-3, with D perhaps matching TRBD1 (6 bases). V lost 10 bases, J lost 0 bases, and 17 bases lay in between. Looked up from germline, CDR1 is SEHNR and CDR2 is FQNEAQ (reference sequence). The CDR3 is 15 residues long. The DNA of the CDR3 is TGTGCCAACCCCCCTGGACAGATTAGCACAGATACGCAGTATTTT. Translated: CANPPGQISTDTQYF. The entire variable domain, with the rest obtained from reference TRBV7-9 and TRBJ2-3, is as follows: DTGVSQNPRHKITKRGQNVTFRCDPISEHNRLYWYRQTLGQGPEFLTYFQNEAQLEKSRLLSDRFSAERPKGSFSTLEIQRTEQGDSAMYLCANPPGQISTDTQYFGPGTRLTVL.

For the CDR3, the DNA is TGTGCCAGCAGCTCCTCGGGACAGGGGGGCCTTAGCTCCTACGAGCAGTACTTC. This translates into CASSSSGQGGLSSYEQYF. The genes are TRBV5-5 and TRBJ2-7; TRBD1 aligns across 11 bases. Per the germline V gene, CDR1 is SGHKS and CDR2 is YYEKEE (reference sequence). Unmatched junction bases numbered 11, after V lost 3 bases and J lost 0 bases. This CDR3 is built from 18 residues.

The chain couples TRBV19 to TRBJ2-1; 10 bases align to TRBD2. Germline values: CDR1 LNHDA, CDR2 SQIVND (reference sequence). Losses at the gene ends were 5 bases for V and 2 bases for J; bases not matched to a gene: 9. The length of the CDR3 is 17 residues. CDR3 sequence reads: CASSGPQRGGPYNEQFF. The DNA for the CDR3 is TGTGCCAGTAGTGGACCTCAGCGGGGGGGCCCCTACAATGAGCAGTTCTTC.

The chain couples TRBV6-6 to TRBJ2-5, with 8 nucleotides matching TRBD1. The germline gives CDR1 MNHNY, CDR2 SVGAGI (reference sequence). The trim removed 4 bases at V and 5 bases at J, leaving 9 bases unmatched. The CDR3 sequence is 15 residues long. The CDR3: CASSSPSTGEETQYF. DNA of the CDR3: TGTGCCAGCAGTTCACCATCGACAGGGGAGGAGACCCAGTACTTC.

The V call is TRBV6-5, the J call TRBJ1-4; 10 bases agree with TRBD1. CDR1 is MNHEY, CDR2 SVGAGI, per germline. Germline trimming cut 5 bases from V and 8 bases from J; bases unmatched to any gene: 5. The CDR3 length is 14 residues. The CDR3 DNA is TGTGCCAGCAGTCCCGGGACAGGGGAGGAAAAACTGTTTTTT. This translates into CASSPGTGEEKLFF.

The chain joins TRBV4-1 to TRBJ2-5, with 7 nucleotides matching TRBD2. The CDR3 spans 13 residues. V was clipped by 1 base and J by 5 bases; unmatched bases: 1. Germline-derived CDR1 and CDR2 are MGHRA and YSYEKL. DNA for the CDR3: TGCGCCAGCAGCCAAGCGGGAGGCGAGACCCAGTACTTC. Residues: CASSQAGGETQYF.

The chain couples TRBV27 to TRBJ1-2; unclear D gene. From germline, CDR1 is MNHEY and CDR2 SMNVEV (reference sequence). V shed 4 bases and J shed 4 bases, with 13 bases lying between them. The CDR3 is made up of 14 amino acids. The CDR3 sequence is CASSSFPTFYGYTF. The CDR3 DNA is TGTGCCAGCAGTTCTTTCCCTACCTTCTATGGCTACACCTTC.